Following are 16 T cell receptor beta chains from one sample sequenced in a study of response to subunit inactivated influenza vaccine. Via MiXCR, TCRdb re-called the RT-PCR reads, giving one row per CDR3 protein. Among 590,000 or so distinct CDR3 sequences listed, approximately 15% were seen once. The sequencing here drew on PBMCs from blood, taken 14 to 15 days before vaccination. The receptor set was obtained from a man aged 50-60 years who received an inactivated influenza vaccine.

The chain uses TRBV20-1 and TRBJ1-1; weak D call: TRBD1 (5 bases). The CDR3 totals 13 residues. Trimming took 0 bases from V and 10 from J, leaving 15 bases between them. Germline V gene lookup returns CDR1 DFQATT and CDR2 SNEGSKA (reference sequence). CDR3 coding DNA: TGCAGTGCTAGAGATATGGGAGACGGGGGAGCTTTCTTT. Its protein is CSARDMGDGGAFF.

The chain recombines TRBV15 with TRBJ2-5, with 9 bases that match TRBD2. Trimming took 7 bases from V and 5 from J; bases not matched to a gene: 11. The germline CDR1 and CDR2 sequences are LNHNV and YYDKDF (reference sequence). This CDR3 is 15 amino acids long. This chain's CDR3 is CATNRDGTSFETQYF. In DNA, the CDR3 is TGTGCCACCAATCGCGACGGGACTAGCTTTGAGACCCAGTACTTC.

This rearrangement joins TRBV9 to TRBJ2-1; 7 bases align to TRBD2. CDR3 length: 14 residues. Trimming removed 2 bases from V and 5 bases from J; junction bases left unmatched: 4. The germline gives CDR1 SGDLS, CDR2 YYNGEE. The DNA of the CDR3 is TGTGCCAGCAGCGTTGGGCTAGCGGACAATGAGCAGTTCTTC. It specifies CASSVGLADNEQFF.

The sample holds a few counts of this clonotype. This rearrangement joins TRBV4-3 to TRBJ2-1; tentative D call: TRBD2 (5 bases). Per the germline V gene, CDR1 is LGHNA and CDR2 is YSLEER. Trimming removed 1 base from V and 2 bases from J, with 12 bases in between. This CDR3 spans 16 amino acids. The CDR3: CASSQVWAGPYNEQFF. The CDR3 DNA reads TGCGCCAGCAGCCAAGTTTGGGCGGGTCCCTACAATGAGCAGTTCTTC.

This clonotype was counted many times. CDR3 DNA: TGTGCCAGCAGTTTGGGCGCGGGGGCGGATTCACCCCTCCACTTT. Translated, it gives CASSLGAGADSPLHF. The chain uses TRBV27 and TRBJ1-6; TRBD1 is a possible D gene (6 bases). Germline V gene sequence: CDR1 MNHEY, CDR2 SMNVEV (reference sequence). The V end was cut by 3 bases, the J end by 8 bases, with 14 bases between. The CDR3 consists of 15 residues.

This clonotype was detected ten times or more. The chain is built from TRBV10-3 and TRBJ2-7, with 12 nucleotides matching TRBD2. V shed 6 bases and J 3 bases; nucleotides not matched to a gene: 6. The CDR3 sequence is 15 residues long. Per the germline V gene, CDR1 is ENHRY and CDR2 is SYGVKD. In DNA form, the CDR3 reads TGTGCCATCAGGGTGACTAGCGGGGGCCTCTACGAGCAGTACTTC. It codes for CAIRVTSGGLYEQYF.

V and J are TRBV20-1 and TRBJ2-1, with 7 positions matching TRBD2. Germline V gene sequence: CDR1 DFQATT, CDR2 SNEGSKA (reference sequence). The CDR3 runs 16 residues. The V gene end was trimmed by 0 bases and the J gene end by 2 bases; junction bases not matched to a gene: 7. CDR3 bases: TGCAGTGCTAGAGATCATGTGGGGACTACCTACAATGAGCAGTTCTTC. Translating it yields CSARDHVGTTYNEQFF.

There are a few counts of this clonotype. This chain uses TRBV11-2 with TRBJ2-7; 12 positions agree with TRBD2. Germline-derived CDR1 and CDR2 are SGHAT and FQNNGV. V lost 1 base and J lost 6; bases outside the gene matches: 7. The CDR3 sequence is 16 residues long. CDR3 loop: CASSLVFLAGGVEQYF. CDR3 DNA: TGTGCCAGCAGCTTAGTTTTTCTAGCGGGGGGGGTCGAGCAGTACTTC.

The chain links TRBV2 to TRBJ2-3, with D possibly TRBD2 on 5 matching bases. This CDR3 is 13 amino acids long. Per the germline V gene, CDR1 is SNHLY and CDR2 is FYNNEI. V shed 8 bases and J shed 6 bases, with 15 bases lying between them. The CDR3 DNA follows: TGTGCCAGCGAGGGCAGTTCAAGGGATACGCAGTATTTT. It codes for CASEGSSRDTQYF.

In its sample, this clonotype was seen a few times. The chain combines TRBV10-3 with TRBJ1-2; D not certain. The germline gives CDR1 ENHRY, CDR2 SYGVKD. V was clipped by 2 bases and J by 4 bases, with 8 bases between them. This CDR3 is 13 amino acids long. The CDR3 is CAISEGPTYGYTF. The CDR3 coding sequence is TGTGCCATCAGTGAGGGGCCGACCTATGGCTACACCTTC.

The CDR3 region is CSVEVQGGNYEQYF. In nucleotides, the CDR3 is TGCAGCGTTGAAGTACAGGGAGGGAACTACGAGCAGTACTTC. This sequence joins TRBV29-1 and TRBJ2-7; weak D call: TRBD2 (7 bases). V was shortened by 1 base and J by 3 bases, with 13 bases between the two germline ends. The germline CDR1 and CDR2 sequences are SQVTM and ANQGSEA. The CDR3 is made up of 14 amino acids.

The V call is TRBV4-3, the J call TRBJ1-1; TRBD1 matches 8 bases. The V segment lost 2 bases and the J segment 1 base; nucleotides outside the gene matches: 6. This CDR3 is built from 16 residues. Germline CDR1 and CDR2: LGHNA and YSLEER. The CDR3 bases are TGCGCCAGCAGCCAACAGACAGGGGCCGCGAACACTGAAGCTTTCTTT. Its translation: CASSQQTGAANTEAFF.

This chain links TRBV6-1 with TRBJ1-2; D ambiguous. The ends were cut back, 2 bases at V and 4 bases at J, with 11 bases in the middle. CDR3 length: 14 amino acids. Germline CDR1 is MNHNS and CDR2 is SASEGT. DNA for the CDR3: TGTGCCAGCAGTGAATCATCGGCGATCTATGGCTACACCTTC. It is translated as CASSESSAIYGYTF.

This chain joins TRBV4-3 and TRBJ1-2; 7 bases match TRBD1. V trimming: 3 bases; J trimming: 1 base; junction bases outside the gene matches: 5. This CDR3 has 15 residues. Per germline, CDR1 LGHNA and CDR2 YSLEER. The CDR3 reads CASSQEQGYNYGYTF. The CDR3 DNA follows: TGCGCCAGCAGCCAGGAACAGGGGTATAACTATGGCTACACCTTC.

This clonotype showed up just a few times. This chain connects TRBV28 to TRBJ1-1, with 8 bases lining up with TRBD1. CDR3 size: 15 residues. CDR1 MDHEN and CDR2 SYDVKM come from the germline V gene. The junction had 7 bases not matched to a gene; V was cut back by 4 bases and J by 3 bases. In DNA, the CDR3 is TGTGCCAGCAGTTCCCAGGGGGCGCAGGACACTGAAGCTTTCTTT. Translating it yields CASSSQGAQDTEAFF.

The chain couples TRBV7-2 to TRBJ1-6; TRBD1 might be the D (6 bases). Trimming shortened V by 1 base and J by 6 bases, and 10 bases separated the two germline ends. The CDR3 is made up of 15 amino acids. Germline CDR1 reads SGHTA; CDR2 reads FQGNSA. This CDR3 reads CASSLVRTANSPLHF. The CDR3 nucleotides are TGTGCCAGCAGCTTAGTTCGGACAGCTAATTCACCCCTCCACTTT.